Reported below is one T cell receptor beta chain. The sample comes from a study of T cells after somatic rescue of genetic block. In germline, CDR1 is MNHEY, CDR2 SVGAGI. V shed 6 bases, J shed 2 bases, and the junction held 10 bases outside the gene matches. This CDR3 comprises 15 residues. This table comes from immunoSEQ multiplex PCR, and its TCRdb copy is limited to in-frame clones, with some not included. The data contain approximately 10,000 clones, 71% of them singletons. The chain has TRBV6-5 and TRBJ2-7; TRBD2 matches at 7 bases. The sample taken for sequencing was peripheral blood mononuclear cells (PBMCs). The TCR originated in a boy younger than 18. The CDR3 coding sequence is TGTGCCAGCAGCCCCCGACTAGCCCTTCCCTACGAGCAGTACTTC. It codes for CASSPRLALPYEQYF.